This T cell receptor (beta chain) was profiled in a study of blood T cells in healthy people across ages. Sample donors were healthy Caucasian individuals that came from Russia, aged roughly 6 to 100. The second PCR ran roughly 6 to 11 cycles with a sample-barcoded 5' primer and J-beta primers. TCRdb analysed the 5' RACE reads with MiXCR anew, one entry per CDR3 protein. Among 1.5 million to 2 million distinct CDR3 sequences listed, 28% were seen once. This CDR3 spans 13 amino acids. With 3 bases removed from V and 5 bases from J, the gap between germline ends came to 10 bases. Germline CDR1 reads KGHSH; CDR2 reads LQKENI. This clonotype was seen a handful of times. The antigen remains unidentified. Broader study findings: PBMCs left unsorted prevented a conclusive naive versus antigen-experienced comparison. Considered underestimates were the diversity estimates obtained from one million T cells. Nothing was known about donor CMV status, and this possibly confounded expanded clonotype changes.

The sample consisted of blood. The receptor was isolated from a woman younger than 45 in good health. This chain uses TRBV18 with TRBJ2-5; no clear D gene. CDR3 amino acids: CASSPALGETQYF. In DNA, the CDR3 is TGTGCCAGCTCACCGGCCCTAGGGGAGACCCAGTACTTC.